The sequence of this T cell receptor beta chain was determined in a study of blood T cells in healthy people across ages. J lost 4 bases, V lost 5 bases, and 10 bases had no gene match. Germline V lookup: CDR1 SGHTA, CDR2 FQGNSA. The CDR3 runs to 15 residues. It was with a sample-barcoded 5' primer and a J-beta primer mix that a second PCR of roughly 7 to 12 cycles was run. Using its own MiXCR run on the 5' RACE reads, TCRdb lists one record per CDR3 protein. Of approximately 730,000 distinct CDR3 sequences listed, about 55% are singletons. The sequenced sample consisted of blood. This receptor was taken from an elderly man in good health. The chain couples TRBV7-2 to TRBJ1-2; 7 bases are shared with TRBD1. CDR3 bases: TGTGCCAGCAGCCCGGGAGGGACAGTACGCTATGGCTACACCTTC. Amino acids: CASSPGGTVRYGYTF. Looking up the rest from reference TRBV7-2 and TRBJ1-2 gives the full variable domain: GAGVSQSPSNKVTEKGKDVELRCDPISGHTALYWYRQSLGQGLEFLIYFQGNSAPDKSGLPSDRFSAERTGGSVSTLTIQRTQQEDSAVYLCASSPGGTVRYGYTFGSGTRLTVV.